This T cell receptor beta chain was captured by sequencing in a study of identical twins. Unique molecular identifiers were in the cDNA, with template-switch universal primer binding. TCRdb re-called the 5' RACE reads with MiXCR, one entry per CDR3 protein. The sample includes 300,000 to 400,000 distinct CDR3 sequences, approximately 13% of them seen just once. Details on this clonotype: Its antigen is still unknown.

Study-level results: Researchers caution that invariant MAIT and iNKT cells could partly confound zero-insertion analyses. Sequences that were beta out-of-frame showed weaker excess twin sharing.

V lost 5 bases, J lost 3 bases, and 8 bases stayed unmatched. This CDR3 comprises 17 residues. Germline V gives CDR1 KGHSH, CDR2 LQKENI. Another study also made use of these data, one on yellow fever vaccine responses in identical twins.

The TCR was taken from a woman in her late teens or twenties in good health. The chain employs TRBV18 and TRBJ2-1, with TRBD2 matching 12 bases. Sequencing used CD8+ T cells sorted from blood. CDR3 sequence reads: CASSSTTSGSFYNEQFF. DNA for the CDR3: TGTGCCAGCTCATCCACGACTAGCGGGAGTTTCTACAATGAGCAGTTCTTC.